This is a list of T cell receptor beta chains from one sample in a study of CD8 T cells in ankylosing spondylitis. One entry per CDR3 protein, called by TCRdb with MiXCR from the 5' RACE reads. There are about 25,000 distinct CDR3 sequences in the sample; under 3% occur only once, and about 7.8% lies in the top ten. Material for sequencing was blood, either unsorted or a sorted T cell fraction (not recorded which). Receptor source: a female donor with ankylosing spondylitis or in good health (not recorded which). CDR3s include the opening cysteine and the closing phenylalanine or tryptophan. A D gene is named only where the DNA matches it firmly. Clone size is given for some rows only: seen once, a few or many times, or a class if the clone is expanded.

abundance	d_gene	v_gene	j_gene	CDR3aa	CDR3nt
few	-	TRBV9	TRBJ2-3	CASSALPSDTQYF	TGTGCCAGCAGCGCCCTCCCCTCAGATACGCAGTATTTT
many	-	TRBV9	TRBJ2-7	CASSVDFIDEQYF	TGTGCCAGCAGCGTAGACTTCATCGACGAGCAGTACTTC
few	TRBD1	TRBV20-1	TRBJ1-4	CSASGTGAVDEKLFF	TGCAGTGCTAGTGGGACAGGAGCGGTGGACGAAAAACTGTTTTTT
many	-	TRBV9	TRBJ2-7	CASSRRGGSYEQYF	TGTGCCAGCAGCCGCCGAGGAGGCTCCTACGAGCAGTACTTC
many	-	TRBV9	TRBJ2-1	CASSLYPRLGGNEQFF	TGTGCCAGCAGCTTATACCCCAGGTTAGGGGGGAATGAGCAGTTCTTC
many	-	TRBV9	TRBJ2-4	CASSVANRFEGKNIQYF	TGTGCCAGCAGCGTAGCTAATAGGTTTGAGGGGAAAAACATTCAGTACTTC
many	-	TRBV9	TRBJ2-5	CASSVGLVETQYF	TGTGCCAGCAGCGTAGGGCTAGTGGAGACCCAGTACTTC
many	TRBD2	TRBV9	TRBJ2-2	CASSDGTSGGEPGELFF	TGTGCCAGCAGCGACGGGACTAGCGGGGGGGAGCCCGGGGAGCTGTTTTTT
many	TRBD1	TRBV9	TRBJ2-7	CASSVSSRPGGFEQYF	TGTGCCAGCAGCGTGAGTTCTCGGCCAGGGGGCTTCGAGCAGTACTTC
medium-sized	-	TRBV9	TRBJ2-5	CASSRDQETQYF	TGTGCCAGCAGCAGGGATCAAGAGACCCAGTACTTC
many	TRBD1	TRBV9	TRBJ2-2	CASNDRGSTGELFF	TGTGCCAGCAACGACAGGGGCAGCACCGGGGAGCTGTTTTTT
many	-	TRBV9	TRBJ2-7	CASSVATEPYEQYF	TGTGCCAGCAGCGTAGCTACGGAACCCTACGAGCAGTACTTC
many	TRBD2	TRBV9	TRBJ2-7	CASSTGTSGTYEQYF	TGTGCCAGCAGCACCGGGACTAGCGGGACTTACGAGCAGTACTTC
many	-	TRBV9	TRBJ2-3	CASSLTGDTQYF	TGTGCCAGCAGCCTCACTGGAGATACGCAGTATTTT
medium-sized	-	TRBV9	TRBJ2-5	CASSVGGFETQYF	TGTGCCAGCAGCGTAGGGGGGTTTGAGACCCAGTACTTC
-	-	TRBV9	TRBJ2-7	CASSVDVGPYEQYF	TGTGCCAGCAGCGTAGATGTGGGTCCCTACGAGCAGTACTTC
large	-	TRBV9	TRBJ2-2	CASSATLIGELFF	TGTGCCAGCAGCGCCACACTAATCGGGGAGCTGTTTTTT
many	-	TRBV9	TRBJ2-7	CASSGRDHRNWPGSPEQYF	TGTGCCAGCAGCGGCCGGGACCACAGGAATTGGCCCGGCAGTCCTGAGCAGTACTTC
many	TRBD1	TRBV9	TRBJ1-1	CASSSSRQGRRTEAFF	TGTGCCAGCAGCTCAAGTAGACAGGGGCGGAGGACTGAAGCTTTCTTT
-	TRBD2	TRBV9	TRBJ2-1	CASSVGISGGGEQFF	TGTGCCAGCAGCGTAGGTATTAGCGGGGGGGGTGAGCAGTTCTTC
many	-	TRBV9	TRBJ1-2	CASSSGIFGYGYTF	TGTGCCAGCAGCTCGGGAATCTTCGGCTATGGCTACACCTTC
many	-	TRBV9	TRBJ1-3	CASSGHPAGAGNTIYF	TGTGCCAGCAGCGGACACCCGGCAGGGGCTGGAAACACCATATATTTT
medium-sized	TRBD2	TRBV9	TRBJ2-3	CASSVAASGRTDTQYF	TGTGCCAGCAGCGTAGCGGCTAGCGGGAGGACAGATACGCAGTATTTT
many	-	TRBV9	TRBJ2-2	CASSLTGIDTGELFF	TGTGCCAGCAGCCTGACAGGAATTGACACCGGGGAGCTGTTTTTT
medium-sized	-	TRBV9	TRBJ1-3	CASSVEAISGNTIYF	TGTGCCAGCAGCGTAGAGGCGATCTCTGGAAACACCATATATTTT
many	TRBD2	TRBV9	TRBJ2-7	CASSVSASGIGGNEQYF	TGTGCCAGCAGCGTATCGGCTAGCGGGATTGGGGGGAACGAGCAGTACTTC
many	TRBD2	TRBV9	TRBJ2-2	CASSVDPAGANTGELFF	TGTGCCAGCAGCGTAGACCCGGCGGGAGCGAACACCGGGGAGCTGTTTTTT
many	-	TRBV9	TRBJ2-2	CASSVEMEELFF	TGTGCCAGCAGCGTAGAGATGGAGGAGCTGTTTTTT
many	TRBD1	TRBV9	TRBJ1-2	CASSAGTDFGYTF	TGTGCCAGCAGCGCCGGGACAGATTTCGGCTACACCTTC
many	-	TRBV9	TRBJ1-3	CASSVARTMSVGNTIYF	TGTGCCAGCAGCGTAGCCAGGACAATGTCGGTGGGAAACACCATATATTTT
many	TRBD1	TRBV9	TRBJ2-1	CASSGTGAHNEQFF	TGTGCCAGCAGCGGGACAGGGGCACACAATGAGCAGTTCTTC
many	TRBD1	TRBV9	TRBJ1-5	CASSAGTAPNQPQHF	TGTGCCAGCAGCGCTGGGACAGCCCCTAATCAGCCCCAGCATTTT